The next 25 T cell receptor beta chains were all read from a single sample in a study of shared clonotypes between healthy human individuals. The repertoire was sequenced with immunoSEQ multiplex PCR; TCRdb's copy has only in-frame clones and lacks some. In the table there are approximately 2,000,000 clones, 80% to 95% of which are singletons. The sample was naive CD4+ T cells from PBMCs. Subset described: CD45RA+ positively selected. The receptors were gathered from a man in his late teens or twenties in good health. Some clones in this sample may be carry-over from other donors' samples.

Concerning this clone: In the same sample, other DNA sequences code for this CDR3. V is TRBV5-1 and J is TRBJ2-3, with 11 bases identical to TRBD2. Germline trimming cut 5 bases from V and 1 base from J; bases unmatched to any gene: 0. In germline, CDR1 is SGHRS, CDR2 YFSETQ. This CDR3 is built from 14 residues. The CDR3 nucleotides are TGCGCCAGCAGGGGACTAGCGGGCACAGATACGCAGTATTTT. Its translation is CASRGLAGTDTQYF.

The chain has TRBV28 and TRBJ2-7; D perhaps matches TRBD2 (6 bases). The CDR3 is 14 amino acids. The V end lost 2 bases, the J end lost 2 bases, and 10 bases lay between the germline ends. CDR1 is MDHEN and CDR2 is SYDVKM in the germline V gene. CDR3 nucleotides: TGTGCCAGCAGTTTAGGCGGGGTCCCCTACGAGCAGTACTTC. This sequence encodes CASSLGGVPYEQYF.

The rearrangement links TRBV14 to TRBJ2-1; no clear D. There are 15 residues in the CDR3. The V end was cut by 3 bases, the J end by 4 bases, with 13 bases between. In germline, CDR1 is SGHDN, CDR2 FVKESK. CDR3 in amino acids: CASSHLSWFYNEQFF. As DNA, the CDR3 is TGTGCCAGCAGCCACTTGTCCTGGTTTTACAATGAGCAGTTCTTC.

The rearrangement links TRBV10-3 to TRBJ1-4; no definite D call. The V end was cut by 7 bases, the J end by 3 bases, with 12 bases between. Germline V gene data show CDR1 as ENHRY and CDR2 as SYGVKD. There are 14 residues in the CDR3. For the CDR3, the DNA is TGTGCCATCAAGTCAGGCGTAGCTAATGAAAAACTGTTTTTT. Its protein is CAIKSGVANEKLFF.

The CDR3 sequence: CASSNRGAGEQFF. The CDR3 nucleotides are TGTGCCAGCAGTAACAGGGGAGCGGGTGAGCAGTTCTTC. The chain joins TRBV2 to TRBJ2-1; tentatively, D is TRBD1 (7 bases). The germline V gene has CDR1 SNHLY and CDR2 FYNNEI. The CDR3 is 13 amino acids. Between the trimmed V and J ends, which lost 5 bases and 9 bases, there was a span of 14 bases.

The chain is built from TRBV6-5 and TRBJ2-1; perhaps TRBD2 as D (5 bases). The CDR3 sequence is 16 residues long. Trimming cost V 2 bases and J 9 bases, with 20 bases left between them. CDR1 is MNHEY, CDR2 SVGAGI, per germline. CDR3 loop: CASSYDSLAGYGEQFF. The DNA of the CDR3 is TGTGCCAGCAGTTACGATTCCCTAGCCGGCTATGGTGAGCAGTTCTTC.

The genes are TRBV5-1 and TRBJ1-1; 8 bases match TRBD1. The CDR3 contains 14 residues. The V gene end was trimmed by 5 bases and the J gene end by 2 bases; junction bases not matched to a gene: 5. The V gene's germline CDR1 is SGHRS and CDR2 YFSETQ. CDR3 in amino acids: CASRGTGLNTEAFF. CDR3 coding DNA: TGCGCCAGCAGGGGGACAGGATTAAACACTGAAGCTTTCTTT. The variable domain in full, completed from reference TRBV5-1 and TRBJ1-1, reads KAGVTQTPRYLIKTRGQQVTLSCSPISGHRSVSWYQQTPGQGLQFLFEYFSETQRNKGNFPGRFSGRQFSNSRSEMNVSTLELGDSALYLCASRGTGLNTEAFFGQGTRLTVV.

The CDR3 loop is CASSETRNGGYEQYF. CDR3 in DNA: TGTGCCAGCAGTGAAACCAGAAACGGAGGGTACGAGCAGTACTTC. This chain uses TRBV25-1 with TRBJ2-7; D might be TRBD2 (6 bases). The CDR3 totals 15 residues. The germline gives CDR1 MGHDK, CDR2 SYGVNS. V shed 2 bases and J shed 4 bases, with 15 bases lying between them.

The rearrangement joins TRBV9 to TRBJ1-3; no reliable D call. Per the germline V gene, CDR1 is SGDLS and CDR2 is YYNGEE. The V end was cut by 3 bases, the J end by 2 bases, with 9 bases between. This CDR3 has 14 amino acids. This CDR3 is CASSGDQPGNTIYF. As DNA, the CDR3 is TGTGCCAGCAGCGGGGATCAACCTGGAAACACCATATATTTT.

In regard to this clone: This same CDR3 is encoded by further DNA sequences in the sample. The chain links TRBV28 to TRBJ2-2; 8 nucleotides line up with TRBD1. Germline V CDR1 and CDR2: MDHEN, SYDVKM. This CDR3 has 15 residues. J gave up 4 bases and V 4 bases, and 5 bases lay outside the gene matches. CDR3 nucleotides: TGTGCCAGCAGTTGGGACAGGCGGAGCACCGGGGAGCTGTTTTTT. It codes for CASSWDRRSTGELFF.

The V call is TRBV6-5, the J call TRBJ2-1, with D tentatively TRBD2 (6 bases). The ends were cut back, 7 bases at V and 6 bases at J, with 16 bases in the middle. The CDR3 totals 14 residues. CDR1 is MNHEY, CDR2 SVGAGI, per germline. The CDR3, as DNA: TGTGCCAGCACCATGGGGGGTTGGGGCAATGAGCAGTTCTTC. Translated, it gives CASTMGGWGNEQFF.

This chain uses TRBV11-2 with TRBJ1-1; TRBD1 is a possible D gene (6 bases). Trimming left V 1 base short and J 1 base short, with 10 bases between. CDR1 is SGHAT, CDR2 FQNNGV, per germline. This CDR3 comprises 15 residues. CDR3 residues: CASSLGQERNTEAFF. DNA of the CDR3: TGTGCCAGCAGCTTAGGACAGGAAAGGAACACTGAAGCTTTCTTT.

This chain connects TRBV25-1 to TRBJ1-1, with D uncertain. This CDR3 contains 11 residues. The germline V gene has CDR1 MGHDK and CDR2 SYGVNS. V dropped 6 bases and J dropped 0 bases, with 2 bases sitting between them. Here the CDR3 reads CASRMNTEAFF. The CDR3 DNA reads as TGTGCCAGCAGGATGAACACTGAAGCTTTCTTT.

This clone has just one count. This chain connects TRBV19 to TRBJ2-7; D is uncertain. This CDR3 contains 14 residues. V was clipped by 5 bases and J by 5 bases, with 16 bases between them. Germline loops: CDR1 LNHDA, CDR2 SQIVND (reference sequence). CDR3 in DNA: TGTGCCAGTAGTCTCCGGGCCCGGGCCGACGAGCAGTACTTC. Its protein product is CASSLRARADEQYF.

The rearrangement links TRBV28 to TRBJ2-3; D is ambiguous. The length of the CDR3 is 17 residues. Germline V CDR1 and CDR2: MDHEN, SYDVKM. V was cut by 3 bases and J by 4 bases, with 20 bases left in between. The CDR3 DNA reads TGTGCCAGCAGTTTTATAATAGCCCCAAATAGGGCAGATACGCAGTATTTT. Residues: CASSFIIAPNRADTQYF.

The CDR3, as DNA: TGTGCCAGCAGCCGATCGGGACAGTTCTACGAGCAGTACTTC. Translating gives CASSRSGQFYEQYF. The chain links TRBV7-2 to TRBJ2-7; TRBD1 aligns across 7 bases. CDR3 length equals 14 residues. CDR1 is SGHTA, CDR2 FQGNSA, per germline. With V trimmed by 5 bases and J by 3 bases, 7 bases remained unmatched.

The gene calls are TRBV7-2 and TRBJ2-1; 8 bases are shared with TRBD1. Unmatched junction bases numbered 6, after V lost 5 bases and J lost 9 bases. Per germline, CDR1 SGHTA and CDR2 FQGNSA. The CDR3 runs 13 residues. The CDR3 loop reads CASSLWTGFEQFF. The CDR3 DNA is TGTGCCAGCAGCCTGTGGACAGGGTTTGAGCAGTTCTTC.

On this clone: Other nucleotide sequences in the sample specify the same CDR3. The rearrangement links TRBV7-3 to TRBJ1-1; a possible D gene is TRBD1 (6 bases). This CDR3 has 13 residues. Germline V gene sequence: CDR1 SGHTA, CDR2 FQGTGA. The V gene lost 4 bases and the J gene lost 4 bases, with 10 bases spanning the gap. The CDR3 DNA reads TGTGCCAGCAGCTCCAGGGGAGGCACTGAAGCTTTCTTT. Protein: CASSSRGGTEAFF.

This chain links TRBV6-5 with TRBJ2-7, with TRBD1 identical over 11 bases. The CDR3 covers 15 residues. The germline V gene encodes CDR1 MNHEY and CDR2 SVGAGI. V dropped 2 bases and J dropped 7; count of bases not matched to a gene: 7. The CDR3 reads CASSYLDRGRNEQYF. The CDR3 DNA sequence: TGTGCCAGCAGTTACCTGGACAGGGGGCGGAATGAGCAGTACTTC.

V is TRBV5-5 and J is TRBJ1-1; no definite D call. The CDR3 has 14 amino acids. Germline values: CDR1 SGHKS, CDR2 YYEKEE (reference sequence). Trimming took off 0 bases at V and 4 bases at J, with 10 bases between the two ends. CDR3 bases: TGTGCCAGCAGCTTGGGGTTGAGAAGCACTGAAGCTTTCTTT. Protein sequence: CASSLGLRSTEAFF.

This chain links TRBV4-2 with TRBJ2-7; TRBD1 or TRBD2 may be the D gene (5 bases each). The CDR3 sequence is 13 residues long. Germline values: CDR1 LGHNA, CDR2 YNFKEQ. Trimming left V 2 bases short and J 2 bases short, with 7 bases between. For the CDR3, the DNA is TGTGCCAGCAGCCAATTGGGGGCCTACGAGCAGTACTTC. Translated, it gives CASSQLGAYEQYF.

This chain connects TRBV19 to TRBJ1-2; 8 bases map to TRBD1. This CDR3 region has 13 residues. Germline lookup yields CDR1 LNHDA and CDR2 SQIVND (reference sequence). After removal of 6 bases from V and 7 bases from J, the junction contained 7 bases not matched to a gene. In DNA, the CDR3 is TGTGCCAGTAGCCCGGACAGGGACGTTGGCTACACCTTC. It encodes CASSPDRDVGYTF.

The chain employs TRBV9 and TRBJ2-2; 9 nucleotides align to TRBD2. Germline CDR1 is SGDLS and CDR2 is YYNGEE. The CDR3 length is 17 residues. V lost 4 bases and J lost 4; bases outside the gene matches: 11. The DNA of the CDR3 is TGTGCCAGCAGCCACTCCACTGCGGGAGGGGTCACCGGGGAGCTGTTTTTT. As protein: CASSHSTAGGVTGELFF. Full variable domain (missing parts from reference TRBV9 and TRBJ2-2): DSGVTQTPKHLITATGQRVTLRCSPRSGDLSVYWYQQSLDQGLQFLIQYYNGEERAKGNILERFSAQQFPDLHSELNLSSLELGDSALYFCASSHSTAGGVTGELFFGEGSRLTVL.

The chain uses TRBV18 and TRBJ2-7, with 7 positions matching TRBD1. V shed 2 bases, J shed 6 bases, and the junction held 10 bases outside the gene matches. This CDR3 contains 15 residues. Germline V gene data show CDR1 as KGHSH and CDR2 as LQKENI. The CDR3 sequence is CASSPGLQGGREQYF. The CDR3 DNA reads TGTGCCAGCTCACCAGGGCTCCAAGGGGGCCGCGAGCAGTACTTC.

V gene TRBV4-1 combines with J gene TRBJ1-2; the D gene is possibly TRBD1 (5 bases). The germline CDR1 and CDR2 sequences are MGHRA and YSYEKL. V lost 0 bases, J lost 3 bases, and 8 bases lay in between. CDR3 size: 14 residues. This chain's CDR3 is CASSQERDYYGYTF. The CDR3 DNA reads TGCGCCAGCAGCCAAGAGCGGGACTACTATGGCTACACCTTC.